This T cell receptor (beta chain) was recovered during a study of T cells in Graves' hyperthyroidism and ophthalmopathy. It was RNA transcripts that yielded the amplified TCR beta CDR3 regions. Carried out on the TCR CDR3, a first-round RT-PCR used the HTBI primer set. A single record per CDR3 protein comes from TCRdb applying MiXCR to the multiplex PCR reads. The sample holds approximately 630,000 distinct CDR3 sequences, around 16% seen once. Patients aged 18 to 65 with hyperthyroidism were newly diagnosed, with duration under 2 months. Thyroid ultrasound and orbital computed tomography, with clinical symptoms and serum thyroxine and TRAb, informed diagnoses. CDR1 and CDR2 from the germline V gene are DFQATT and SNEGSKA (reference sequence). This CDR3 has 18 amino acids. Unmatched junction bases numbered 14, after V lost 4 bases and J lost 3 bases.

The chain uses TRBV20-1 and TRBJ2-3; 12 bases line up with TRBD2. The TCR sequence derives from a woman aged 30 to 39 with Graves' hyperthyroidism. Sequenced input: blood. CDR3 nucleotides: TGCAGTGCTAAGGACCTACTAGCGGGGGGCATGAGGACAGATACGCAGTATTTT. Protein: CSAKDLLAGGMRTDTQYF.